These T cell receptor beta chains were read from a single sample in a study of T cell repertoires in cytomegalovirus infection. Their cognate antigens are unknown. Using its own MiXCR run on the reads, TCRdb lists one record per CDR3 protein. This sample carries some 350,000 distinct CDR3 sequences, just under 30% of them seen once, and the ten largest clones take around 19%. Here the sequenced sample was cultured PBMCs, taken from culture after CMV antigen stimulation. The receptors shown here come from a human donor in good health (CMV status not recorded). Some clones in this sample may be carry-over from other donors' samples. Each CDR3 is given with its conserved first and last residue. The D gene is left open where the match is weak. Size is stated for part of the rows, as once, few or many counts, or as a class when the clone is expanded.

15	few	TRBV7-3	NA	TRBJ1-2	CASSHAGGDYYGYTF	TGTGCCAGCAGCCACGCCGGGGGGGACTACTATGGCTACACCTTC
12	NA	TRBV7-6	NA	TRBJ1-5	CASSPEGQPQHF	TGTGCCAGCAGCCCAGAGGGGCAGCCCCAGCATTTT
13	few	TRBV20-1	NA	TRBJ1-1	CSARAPRVTEAFF	TGCAGTGCTAGAGCACCCAGGGTCACTGAAGCTTTCTTT
13	NA	TRBV11-1	NA	TRBJ2-1	CASSLAVQGREFF	TGTGCCAGCAGCTTAGCTGTGCAGGGGAGGGAGTTCTTC
14	few	TRBV27	NA	TRBJ1-2	CASSFRESVYGYTF	TGTGCCAGCAGTTTCAGGGAGAGTGTCTATGGCTACACCTTC
16	NA	TRBV3-1	TRBD1	TRBJ1-5	CASSQTGQGGNQPQHF	TGTGCCAGCAGCCAGACAGGACAGGGCGGCAATCAGCCCCAGCATTTT
14	few	TRBV9	NA	TRBJ2-1	CASSAQDSNNEQFF	TGTGCCAGCAGCGCCCAGGACTCCAACAATGAGCAGTTCTTC
12	few	TRBV7-8	NA	TRBJ2-5	CASSPEGETQYF	TGTGCCAGCAGCCCCGAAGGGGAGACCCAGTACTTC
14	NA	TRBV12-3/TRBV12-4	NA	TRBJ2-3	CASSLALQPDTQYF	TGTGCCAGCAGTTTAGCGCTTCAGCCAGATACGCAGTATTTT
16	few	TRBV6-5	NA	TRBJ2-6	CASSLGARTGANVLTF	TGTGCCAGCAGTTTAGGGGCGCGAACTGGGGCCAACGTCCTGACTTTC
14	NA	TRBV12-3/TRBV12-4	NA	TRBJ2-3	CASSSDRHTDTQYF	TGTGCCAGCAGTTCCGACCGACACACAGATACGCAGTATTTT
13	NA	TRBV6-1	NA	TRBJ2-7	CASSEWDNYEQYF	TGTGCCAGCAGTGAATGGGACAACTACGAGCAGTACTTC
15	few	TRBV28	NA	TRBJ1-5	CASRLGRRPNQPQHF	TGTGCCAGCAGACTCGGTAGAAGACCCAATCAGCCCCAGCATTTT
15	few	TRBV14	NA	TRBJ1-2	CASSQAVGGRRGYTF	TGTGCCAGCAGCCAAGCAGTTGGCGGCCGGAGGGGCTACACCTTC
11	NA	TRBV5-4	NA	TRBJ2-1	CASRKLGEQFF	TGTGCCAGCAGGAAACTAGGGGAGCAGTTCTTC
16	NA	TRBV24-1	NA	TRBJ2-3	CATSDSDGSGADTQYF	TGTGCCACCAGTGATTCGGACGGGTCCGGAGCAGATACGCAGTATTTT
15	few	TRBV5-4	TRBD2	TRBJ2-1	CASSLGGGYGNEQFF	TGTGCCAGCAGCTTGGGGGGGGGTTACGGCAATGAGCAGTTCTTC
14	many	TRBV7-2	NA	TRBJ2-3	CASSLSGYGDTQYF	TGTGCCAGCAGCTTATCGGGGTATGGAGATACGCAGTATTTT
15	NA	TRBV12-3/TRBV12-4	NA	TRBJ1-3	CASKPPGHSGNTIYF	TGTGCCAGCAAGCCTCCGGGACATTCTGGAAACACCATATATTTT
18	few	TRBV7-6	TRBD2	TRBJ2-5	CASSSVRLAGAGEETQYF	TGTGCCAGCAGCTCCGTCCGACTAGCGGGAGCGGGGGAAGAGACCCAGTACTTC
13	few	TRBV12-3/TRBV12-4	NA	TRBJ1-1	CASSLAGGRSAFF	TGTGCCAGCAGTTTGGCGGGGGGGCGTTCAGCTTTCTTT
15	few	TRBV6-5	NA	TRBJ1-2	CASSTQLAPNYGYTF	TGTGCCAGCAGTACCCAGCTGGCGCCCAACTATGGCTACACCTTC
14	NA	TRBV9	NA	TRBJ1-2	CASSVEERSYGYTF	TGTGCCAGCAGCGTAGAGGAGAGAAGCTATGGCTACACCTTC
15	few	TRBV10-3	NA	TRBJ1-5	CAISAGVNSNQPQHF	TGTGCCATCAGTGCTGGTGTTAATAGCAATCAGCCCCAGCATTTT
16	few	TRBV6-1	NA	TRBJ2-3	CASARSTSPATDTQYF	TGTGCCAGCGCCCGTTCAACTTCTCCCGCCACAGATACGCAGTATTTT
14	few	TRBV2	NA	TRBJ1-1	CASNPAEADTEAFF	TGTGCCAGCAACCCAGCGGAGGCGGACACTGAAGCTTTCTTT
12	many	TRBV7-2	NA	TRBJ1-1	CASSRDTVEAFF	TGTGCCAGCAGCCGGGACACCGTTGAAGCTTTCTTT
15	NA	TRBV7-6	NA	TRBJ2-1	CASSLSPGNHNEQFF	TGTGCCAGCAGCTTGAGTCCGGGCAACCACAATGAGCAGTTCTTC
11	NA	TRBV7-9	NA	TRBJ2-1	CASSPGSGTFF	TGTGCCAGCAGCCCAGGGAGTGGGACGTTCTTC